The clone carrying this T cell receptor (beta chain) was seen only once. Its antigen remains unidentified. Other DNA sequences in this specimen translate into the identical CDR3. Per the authors' pipeline: Because ImmunoSEQ provided only junction sequences with no quality scores, the filtering differed. The repertoire was sequenced with immunoSEQ multiplex PCR; TCRdb's copy has only in-frame clones and lacks some. V, J and clone size derive from that table, while D and trimming were established from the DNA sequence. The profile shows a few million clones, 95% of them singletons. This specimen comes from a study of shared clonotypes between healthy human individuals. Findings of the study overall: Some naive CD4 clonotypes, roughly 4.7%, turned up in common across four donors.

The V and J ends lost 4 bases and 2 bases, in that order; junction bases with no gene match: 2. The CDR3 extends over 14 amino acids. Germline lookup yields CDR1 SGDLS and CDR2 YYNGEE. The clonotype was recovered from a young man in good health. Sample: naive CD4+ T cells sorted from blood. Subset described: CD45RA+ positively selected. The chain is built from TRBV9 and TRBJ2-1, with TRBD2 identical over 8 bases. CDR3 nucleotide sequence: TGTGCCAGCAGCCCGGGACTAGCCTACAATGAGCAGTTCTTC. This encodes CASSPGLAYNEQFF. Filled out from reference TRBV9 and TRBJ2-1, the complete variable domain reads DSGVTQTPKHLITATGQRVTLRCSPRSGDLSVYWYQQSLDQGLQFLIQYYNGEERAKGNILERFSAQQFPDLHSELNLSSLELGDSALYFCASSPGLAYNEQFFGPGTRLTVL.